This T cell receptor (beta chain) appears in the sequencing data of a study of blood T cell repertoires in COVID-19. Trimming pared 1 base from V and 0 bases from J, leaving 6 bases between. Germline-derived CDR1 and CDR2 are SEHNR and FQNEAQ (reference sequence). The CDR3 spans 14 residues. This clone came up once. Profiling relied on immunoSEQ multiplex PCR, and the TCRdb table lists in-frame clones only, not all of them. In the table there are approximately 470,000 clones, 70% to 90% of which are singletons. This rearrangement joins TRBV7-9 to TRBJ1-1, with D unresolved. The clonotype comes from a human donor in a cohort sampled during active COVID-19. Sequencing used peripheral blood. This CDR3 reads CASSLGAMNTEAFF. Written as DNA, the CDR3 is TGTGCCAGCAGCTTAGGGGCCATGAACACTGAAGCTTTCTTT.